The 5 T cell receptor beta chains below come from one sample, sequenced in a study of blood T cells in healthy people across ages (dated by TCRdb to about 2015). The library was prepared using 5' RACE. Sequencing relied on an Illumina HiSeq 2500. A second about 7 to 11 cycle PCR used a sample-barcoded 5' primer and a J-beta primer mix. In TCRdb, the public reads were trimmed at Q25 with fastp and aligned with MiXCR, with productive beta chains retained. Every entry covers one CDR3 protein and lists the most common genes and DNA from its rows. The sample table contains hundreds of thousands of distinct CDR3 sequences; only one count was recorded for more than 25% of them. Roughly 17% of the sample lies in the top ten. The source material was blood. These receptors were obtained from a woman of 80 years or more in good health.

This clonotype was detected ten times or more. The chain combines TRBV9 with TRBJ2-3, with D maybe TRBD2 (6 bases). Trimming took off 3 bases at V and 2 bases at J, with 13 bases between the two ends. The CDR3 spans 15 residues. The germline V gene has CDR1 SGDLS and CDR2 YYNGEE. CDR3 residues: CASSDTGLLTDTQYF. CDR3 sequence (DNA): TGTGCCAGCAGCGACACGGGACTCCTCACAGATACGCAGTATTTT.

Comment on this clonotype: One junction end disagrees with the germline gene, perhaps due to a read error. V and J are TRBV3-1 and TRBJ1-2, with a weak D call TRBD1 (5 bases). CDR1 is LGHDT and CDR2 is YNNKEL in the germline V gene (reference sequence). The CDR3 is 14 residues long. The CDR3 spells CASSESGRHYDYTF. In DNA, the CDR3 is TGTGCCAGCAGCGAATCGGGACGGCACTATGACTACACCTTC.

This clonotype was counted at least ten times. V is TRBV21-1 and J is TRBJ2-3; TRBD1 is the table's D call, not checked against the DNA. TRBV21-1 is a known pseudogene. The CDR3 contains 18 residues. CDR3 sequence: CASRSDRGGLWHTDTQYF. CDR3 DNA: TGTGCCAGCAGGTCCGACAGGGGGGGACTATGGCACACAGATACGCAGTATTTT.

This clonotype was recorded at least ten times. The chain links TRBV12-3 or TRBV12-4 to TRBJ1-2, with unresolved D. The CDR3 runs 13 residues. Trimming took 1 base from V and 8 from J, leaving 11 bases between them. The CDR3: CASSLGAPEGYTF. The CDR3 coding sequence is TGTGCCAGCAGTTTAGGGGCCCCCGAGGGCTACACCTTC.

Ten or more counts support this clonotype. The chain is built from TRBV2 and TRBJ1-2; D may be TRBD1 (5 bases). There are 15 residues in the CDR3. Germline assignment: CDR1 SNHLY and CDR2 FYNNEI. Deletions cut 6 bases from V and 4 bases from J, with 18 bases between. CDR3 DNA sequence: TGTGCCAGCAGCCCTAGCCTGACAGTATCCTATGGCTACACCTTC. Protein product: CASSPSLTVSYGYTF.